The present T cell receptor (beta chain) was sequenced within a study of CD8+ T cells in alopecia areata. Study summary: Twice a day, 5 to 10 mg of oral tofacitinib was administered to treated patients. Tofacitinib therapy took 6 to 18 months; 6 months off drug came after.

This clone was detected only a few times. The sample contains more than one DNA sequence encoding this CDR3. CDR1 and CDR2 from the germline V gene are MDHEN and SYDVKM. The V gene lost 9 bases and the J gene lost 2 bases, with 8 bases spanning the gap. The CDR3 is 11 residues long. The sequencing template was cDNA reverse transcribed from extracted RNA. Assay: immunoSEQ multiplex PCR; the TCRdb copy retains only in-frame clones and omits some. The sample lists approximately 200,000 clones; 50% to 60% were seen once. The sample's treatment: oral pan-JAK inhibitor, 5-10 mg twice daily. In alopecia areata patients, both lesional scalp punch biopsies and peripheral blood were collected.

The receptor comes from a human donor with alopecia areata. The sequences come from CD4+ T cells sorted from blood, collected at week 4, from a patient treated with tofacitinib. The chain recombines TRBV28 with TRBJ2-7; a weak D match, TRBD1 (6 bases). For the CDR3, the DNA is TGTGCCAGTACAGGGACCTACGAGCAGTACTTC. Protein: CASTGTYEQYF.